This entry lists 29 T cell receptor beta chains sequenced from one sample in a study of blood T cell repertoires in COVID-19. Sequencing used immunoSEQ multiplex PCR; TCRdb keeps in-frame clones, though not all of them. The repertoire holds approximately 90,000 clones, with 75% to 90% as singletons. The sequenced sample was peripheral blood. The receptors come from a woman aged 80 or over with acute or convalescent COVID-19.

The CDR3 reads CASSPGSVPNSYEQYF. CDR3 coding DNA: TGTGCCAGCAGCCCCGGGTCAGTACCAAACTCCTACGAGCAGTACTTC. The V and J genes are TRBV7-9 and TRBJ2-7; D is ambiguous. The germline V gene has CDR1 SEHNR and CDR2 FQNEAQ (reference sequence). The ends were cut back, 5 bases at V and 0 bases at J, with 17 bases in the middle. CDR3 size: 16 residues.

This chain connects TRBV9 to TRBJ2-4, with D maybe TRBD1 (6 bases). CDR3 length: 17 amino acids. V lost 0 bases, J lost 9 bases, and 22 bases lay in between. The germline V gene encodes CDR1 SGDLS and CDR2 YYNGEE. As DNA, the CDR3 is TGTGCCAGCAGCGTAGGATCGGGCAGGGGTGCCCTTGGCATTCAGTACTTC. Its protein product is CASSVGSGRGALGIQYF.

The chain carries TRBV9 and TRBJ1-6; 7 bases align to TRBD1. Germline V gene data show CDR1 as SGDLS and CDR2 as YYNGEE. This CDR3 has 20 amino acids. V lost 4 bases to trimming and J lost 3 bases; unmatched junction nucleotides: 19. This chain's CDR3 is CASSPREGALSGRYNSPLHF. As DNA, the CDR3 is TGTGCCAGCAGCCCCAGAGAGGGGGCGCTCTCGGGACGCTATAATTCACCCCTCCACTTT.

The J gene is TRBJ1-6, the V gene TRBV27; D gene uncertain. The CDR3 length is 16 residues. Germline V gene data show CDR1 as MNHEY and CDR2 as SMNVEV (reference sequence). V was pared by 0 bases and J by 0 bases, with 6 bases between. Here the CDR3 reads CASSLSPGSYNSPLHF. The CDR3, as DNA: TGTGCCAGCAGTTTATCCCCAGGCTCCTATAATTCACCCCTCCACTTT.

The chain carries TRBV7-8 and TRBJ1-6, with D perhaps TRBD1 (6 bases). This CDR3 contains 18 residues. Germline CDR1 SGHVS, CDR2 FQNEAQ. V lost 5 bases, J lost 1 base, and 18 bases lay in between. The DNA of the CDR3 is TGTGCCAGCAGCCGCTTGGGATCAGGGGTATCCTATAATTCACCCCTCCACTTT. Residues: CASSRLGSGVSYNSPLHF.

This clone was detected a few times. V usage is TRBV10-3 and J usage is TRBJ1-5; 8 bases fit TRBD1. The germline CDR1 and CDR2 sequences are ENHRY and SYGVKD. The V and J ends lost 5 bases and 7 bases, in that order; junction bases with no gene match: 7. This CDR3 spans 14 amino acids. The CDR3 reads CAISQGTGRQPQHF. CDR3 in DNA: TGTGCCATCAGTCAAGGGACAGGACGACAGCCCCAGCATTTT.

J is TRBJ2-5 and V is TRBV9, with 11 bases that match TRBD1. V dropped 3 bases and J dropped 2; count of bases not matched to a gene: 9. The CDR3 consists of 17 residues. CDR1 is SGDLS, CDR2 YYNGEE, per germline. CDR3 nucleotides: TGTGCCAGCAGCGCCAGAGGTGGGACAGGGGGACAAGAGACCCAGTACTTC. It codes for CASSARGGTGGQETQYF.

This sequence joins TRBV29-1 and TRBJ1-1, with a possible D match to TRBD1 (6 bases). The CDR3 covers 13 residues. Deletions cut 7 bases from V and 2 bases from J, with 14 bases between. The germline CDR1 and CDR2 sequences are SQVTM and ANQGSEA. The CDR3 DNA is TGCAGCGGTCAAGGGGGGGGTAACACTGAAGCTTTCTTT. Its translation: CSGQGGGNTEAFF.

The V call is TRBV12-3 or TRBV12-4, the J call TRBJ2-7; D possibly corresponds to TRBD1 (6 bases). The length of the CDR3 is 11 residues. V lost 7 bases, J lost 7 bases, and 11 bases lay in between. The CDR3 DNA reads as TGTGCCAGCAAGGGACATGGTGAGCAGTACTTC. It is translated as CASKGHGEQYF.

This chain joins TRBV5-5 and TRBJ1-5, with a weak D call TRBD1 (5 bases). The CDR3 is 14 amino acids. From germline, CDR1 is SGHKS and CDR2 YYEKEE (reference sequence). Trimming removed 7 bases from V and 6 bases from J, with 17 bases in between. CDR3 coding DNA: TGTGCCAGCGGGATCCGGTCGGACACTCAGCCCCAGCATTTT. It translates to CASGIRSDTQPQHF.

The genes are TRBV11-3 and TRBJ1-6, with 8 bases lining up with TRBD1. The germline CDR1 and CDR2 sequences are SGHNT and YENEEA. The CDR3 sequence is 13 residues long. Trimming at V came to 4 bases and at J to 8 bases, leaving 1 base not matched to a gene. The CDR3 nucleotides are TGTGCCAGCAGCTCGGACAGGGATTCACCCCTCCACTTT. Its translation: CASSSDRDSPLHF.

The chain combines TRBV13 with TRBJ2-7, with 9 bases fitting TRBD1. In germline, CDR1 is PRHDT, CDR2 FYEKMQ (reference sequence). V shed 5 bases, J shed 6 bases, and the junction held 8 bases outside the gene matches. The CDR3 consists of 14 residues. CDR3 coding DNA: TGTGCCAGCAGCGTACAGGGGGCGCTGGGCGAGCAGTACTTC. This translates into CASSVQGALGEQYF.

The chain is built from TRBV28 and TRBJ2-7, with 7 bases identical to TRBD2. Germline trimming cut 6 bases from V and 3 bases from J; bases unmatched to any gene: 17. CDR3 size: 17 residues. Per the germline V gene, CDR1 is MDHEN and CDR2 is SYDVKM. CDR3 in amino acids: CASRSGEGNNALYEQYF. The CDR3 DNA reads TGTGCCAGCAGAAGTGGGGAGGGAAACAATGCCCTCTACGAGCAGTACTTC.

This clone was seen only once. The chain links TRBV5-1 to TRBJ2-2; TRBD2 aligns across 8 bases. The CDR3 covers 17 residues. V gave up 2 bases and J gave up 1 base; unmatched junction bases: 7. Germline loops: CDR1 SGHRS, CDR2 YFSETQ. CDR3 DNA sequence: TGCGCCAGCAGCTTCTCCTTTAGCGGGGAGAACACCGGGGAGCTGTTTTTT. Its translation is CASSFSFSGENTGELFF.

The rearrangement uses TRBV10-3 and TRBJ1-3; 7 bases align to TRBD1. The CDR3 is made up of 16 amino acids. Trimming at V came to 0 bases and at J to 0 bases, leaving 2 bases not matched to a gene. Germline values: CDR1 ENHRY, CDR2 SYGVKD. CDR3 nucleotides: TGTGCCATCAGTGAGTCGGGACAGCTCTCTGGAAACACCATATATTTT. Protein product: CAISESGQLSGNTIYF.

The CDR3 region is CASSDEGADSPLHF. Written as DNA, the CDR3 is TGTGCCAGCAGTGATGAGGGGGCGGATTCACCCCTCCACTTT. The chain combines TRBV2 with TRBJ1-6; 7 nucleotides agree with TRBD1. Trimming removed 3 bases from V and 8 bases from J; junction bases left unmatched: 4. Looked up from germline, CDR1 is SNHLY and CDR2 is FYNNEI. The CDR3 totals 14 residues.

This chain links TRBV4-2 with TRBJ2-7, with unresolved D. Looked up from germline, CDR1 is LGHNA and CDR2 is YNFKEQ. CDR3 length: 13 amino acids. The germline V and J ends were trimmed by 4 bases and 4 bases, with 11 bases remaining between them. CDR3: CASSRQENYEQYF. The CDR3 DNA is TGTGCCAGCAGCCGGCAGGAAAATTACGAGCAGTACTTC.

This chain links TRBV5-1 with TRBJ1-2; 11 positions agree with TRBD1. V gave up 3 bases and J gave up 1 base; unmatched junction bases: 5. The CDR3 runs to 16 residues. Germline loops: CDR1 SGHRS, CDR2 YFSETQ. This chain's CDR3 is CASSYSGTGGNYGYTF. The CDR3 nucleotides are TGCGCCAGCAGCTATAGTGGGACAGGGGGTAACTATGGCTACACCTTC.

The V gene is TRBV19, the J gene TRBJ1-5; weak D call: TRBD1 (6 bases). CDR3 length: 16 amino acids. The V end was cut by 4 bases, the J end by 3 bases, with 16 bases between. CDR1 and CDR2 from the germline V gene are LNHDA and SQIVND (reference sequence). The CDR3 DNA is TGTGCCAGTAGTACGACCGGACAGTTTAACAATCAGCCCCAGCATTTT. Translated, it gives CASSTTGQFNNQPQHF. The complete variable domain, with remaining parts taken from reference TRBV19 and TRBJ1-5, reads DGGITQSPKYLFRKEGQNVTLSCEQNLNHDAMYWYRQDPGQGLRLIYYSQIVNDFQKGDIAEGYSVSREKKESFPLTVTSAQKNPTAFYLCASSTTGQFNNQPQHFGDGTRLSIL.

This chain uses TRBV5-1 with TRBJ2-7, with 7 nucleotides matching TRBD1. J lost 11 bases, V lost 4 bases, and 12 bases had no gene match. Germline-derived CDR1 and CDR2 are SGHRS and YFSETQ. The CDR3 runs to 13 residues. CDR3 region: CASSAGTADREYF. The CDR3, as DNA: TGCGCCAGCAGCGCCGGGACAGCGGATCGGGAGTACTTC. Together with reference TRBV5-1 and TRBJ2-7, the CDR3 gives the full variable domain: KAGVTQTPRYLIKTRGQQVTLSCSPISGHRSVSWYQQTPGQGLQFLFEYFSETQRNKGNFPGRFSGRQFSNSRSEMNVSTLELGDSALYLCASSAGTADREYFGPGTRLTVT.

This sequence joins TRBV6-5 and TRBJ1-2; TRBD1 might be the D (5 bases). The V end was cut by 2 bases, the J end by 3 bases, with 10 bases between. The CDR3 is 14 amino acids. CDR1 and CDR2 (germline): MNHEY, SVGAGI. In nucleotides, the CDR3 is TGTGCCAGCAGTTACAGGGGAAACTACTATGGCTACACCTTC. This gives the protein CASSYRGNYYGYTF.

The CDR3 region has the DNA TGTGCCAGCAGCCAAGGGACAGGGGGTCAGCCCCAGCATTTT. Protein: CASSQGTGGQPQHF. The chain employs TRBV3-1 (or the pseudogene TRBV3-2) and TRBJ1-5; 10 nucleotides agree with TRBD1. Germline-derived CDR1 and CDR2 are LGHDT and YNNKEL (reference sequence). V was pared by 1 base and J by 6 bases, with 0 bases of the junction left unmatched. The CDR3 is 14 amino acids.

CDR3 in DNA: TGTGCCAGCAGCCTTGGACTAGCGGGGGGCGAGCAGTTCTTC. It codes for CASSLGLAGGEQFF. This chain uses TRBV6-6 with TRBJ2-1; TRBD2 aligns across 14 bases. Germline CDR1 MNHNY, CDR2 SVGAGI (reference sequence). This CDR3 has 14 amino acids. Trimming cost V 6 bases and J 10 bases; bases outside gene matches: 5.

J is TRBJ1-5 and V is TRBV19, with 7 bases fitting TRBD1. V trimming: 3 bases; J trimming: 6 bases; junction bases outside the gene matches: 2. Germline V gene sequence: CDR1 LNHDA, CDR2 SQIVND (reference sequence). The CDR3 has 13 residues. The chain's CDR3 is CASSIRGSQPQHF. Here the CDR3 DNA reads TGTGCCAGTAGTATCAGGGGGAGTCAGCCCCAGCATTTT.

The chain recombines TRBV6-5 with TRBJ1-1; D is uncertain. CDR3 length equals 14 residues. Germline V CDR1 and CDR2: MNHEY, SVGAGI. V shed 2 bases and J shed 4 bases, with 11 bases lying between them. This chain's CDR3 is CASSYPGGRTEAFF. In nucleotides, the CDR3 is TGTGCCAGCAGTTACCCCGGAGGGCGCACTGAAGCTTTCTTT.

The chain uses TRBV28 and TRBJ2-7; maybe TRBD2 (6 bases). CDR1 MDHEN and CDR2 SYDVKM come from the germline V gene. This CDR3 region has 11 residues. Trimming removed 7 bases at V and 12 bases at J, with 16 bases between. CDR3 DNA sequence: TGTGCCAGCACCCTTACGGGACTTTTGTACTTC. Protein product: CASTLTGLLYF.

The chain combines TRBV5-1 with TRBJ2-7; TRBD2 might be the D (6 bases). The V end lost 4 bases, the J end lost 6 bases, and 20 bases lay between the germline ends. CDR1 SGHRS and CDR2 YFSETQ come from the germline V gene. This CDR3 contains 15 residues. Written as DNA, the CDR3 is TGCGCCAGCAGCGCGGAGCCTGGAGGGTTCCGCGAGCAGTACTTC. It translates to CASSAEPGGFREQYF.

This clone turned up a few times. The V gene is TRBV9, the J gene TRBJ1-4, with 9 bases lining up with TRBD1. CDR3 size: 16 residues. CDR1 and CDR2 from the germline V gene are SGDLS and YYNGEE. The J segment lost 5 bases and the V segment lost 3 bases, leaving 8 bases of the junction unmatched. CDR3 protein: CASSARRGTGNEKLFF. The CDR3 coding sequence is TGTGCCAGCAGCGCGAGAAGAGGGACAGGGAATGAAAAACTGTTTTTT. Full variable domain (remainder filled in from reference TRBV9 and TRBJ1-4): DSGVTQTPKHLITATGQRVTLRCSPRSGDLSVYWYQQSLDQGLQFLIQYYNGEERAKGNILERFSAQQFPDLHSELNLSSLELGDSALYFCASSARRGTGNEKLFFGSGTQLSVL.

The chain is built from TRBV12-3 or TRBV12-4 and TRBJ2-7; D gene uncertain. Deletions cut 5 bases from V and 6 bases from J, with 11 bases between. This CDR3 contains 12 residues. DNA for the CDR3: TGTGCCAGCAGTCGGAGTCGATCCGAGCAGTACTTC. Translating it yields CASSRSRSEQYF.